Described below is a single T cell receptor (beta chain) sequence and its context. Its cognate antigen is unknown. One junction end does not reproduce the germline sequence, and a read error may be involved. This specimen comes from a study of cytomegalovirus exposure and HLA in healthy donors. Overall study results and limits: The authors later linked a missense DCLRE1C variant to TCR beta V- and J-gene trimming. Altogether, 160 or so TCR beta chains were recorded as cytomegalovirus-associated. Among the CMV-associated chains, a few were confirmed in vitro as specific for CMV antigens.

The PCR contained 60 Vbeta and 13 Jbeta primers. Generated by immunoSEQ multiplex PCR, the TCRdb table keeps only in-frame clones and is missing some. This sample has 100,000 to 150,000 clones, with around 73% found just once. The source material was PBMCs. The TCR originated in a man aged 25 to 40 in good health and CMV-seropositive.

The CDR3 spells CASTQYLDSVNTEAFF. The CDR3 nucleotides are TGCGCCAGCACCCAATACCTGGACAGTGTGAACACTGAAGCTTTCTTT. V usage is TRBV4-3 and J usage is TRBJ1-1; D is perhaps TRBD1 (6 bases). CDR3 length: 16 residues. CDR1 is LGHNA and CDR2 is YSLEER in the germline V gene.